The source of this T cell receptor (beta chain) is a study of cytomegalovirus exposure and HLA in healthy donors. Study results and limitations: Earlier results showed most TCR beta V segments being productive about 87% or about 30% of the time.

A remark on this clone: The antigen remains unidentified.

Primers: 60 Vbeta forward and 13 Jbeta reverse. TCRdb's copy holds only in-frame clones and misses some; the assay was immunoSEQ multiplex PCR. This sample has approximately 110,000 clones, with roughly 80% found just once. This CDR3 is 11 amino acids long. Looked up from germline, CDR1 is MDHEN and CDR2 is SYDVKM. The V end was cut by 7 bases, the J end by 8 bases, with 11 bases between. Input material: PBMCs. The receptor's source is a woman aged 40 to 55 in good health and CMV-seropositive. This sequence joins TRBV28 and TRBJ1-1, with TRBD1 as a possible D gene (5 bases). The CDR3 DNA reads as TGTGCCAGCAATCTAAGGACAGAAGCTTTCTTT. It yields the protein CASNLRTEAFF.